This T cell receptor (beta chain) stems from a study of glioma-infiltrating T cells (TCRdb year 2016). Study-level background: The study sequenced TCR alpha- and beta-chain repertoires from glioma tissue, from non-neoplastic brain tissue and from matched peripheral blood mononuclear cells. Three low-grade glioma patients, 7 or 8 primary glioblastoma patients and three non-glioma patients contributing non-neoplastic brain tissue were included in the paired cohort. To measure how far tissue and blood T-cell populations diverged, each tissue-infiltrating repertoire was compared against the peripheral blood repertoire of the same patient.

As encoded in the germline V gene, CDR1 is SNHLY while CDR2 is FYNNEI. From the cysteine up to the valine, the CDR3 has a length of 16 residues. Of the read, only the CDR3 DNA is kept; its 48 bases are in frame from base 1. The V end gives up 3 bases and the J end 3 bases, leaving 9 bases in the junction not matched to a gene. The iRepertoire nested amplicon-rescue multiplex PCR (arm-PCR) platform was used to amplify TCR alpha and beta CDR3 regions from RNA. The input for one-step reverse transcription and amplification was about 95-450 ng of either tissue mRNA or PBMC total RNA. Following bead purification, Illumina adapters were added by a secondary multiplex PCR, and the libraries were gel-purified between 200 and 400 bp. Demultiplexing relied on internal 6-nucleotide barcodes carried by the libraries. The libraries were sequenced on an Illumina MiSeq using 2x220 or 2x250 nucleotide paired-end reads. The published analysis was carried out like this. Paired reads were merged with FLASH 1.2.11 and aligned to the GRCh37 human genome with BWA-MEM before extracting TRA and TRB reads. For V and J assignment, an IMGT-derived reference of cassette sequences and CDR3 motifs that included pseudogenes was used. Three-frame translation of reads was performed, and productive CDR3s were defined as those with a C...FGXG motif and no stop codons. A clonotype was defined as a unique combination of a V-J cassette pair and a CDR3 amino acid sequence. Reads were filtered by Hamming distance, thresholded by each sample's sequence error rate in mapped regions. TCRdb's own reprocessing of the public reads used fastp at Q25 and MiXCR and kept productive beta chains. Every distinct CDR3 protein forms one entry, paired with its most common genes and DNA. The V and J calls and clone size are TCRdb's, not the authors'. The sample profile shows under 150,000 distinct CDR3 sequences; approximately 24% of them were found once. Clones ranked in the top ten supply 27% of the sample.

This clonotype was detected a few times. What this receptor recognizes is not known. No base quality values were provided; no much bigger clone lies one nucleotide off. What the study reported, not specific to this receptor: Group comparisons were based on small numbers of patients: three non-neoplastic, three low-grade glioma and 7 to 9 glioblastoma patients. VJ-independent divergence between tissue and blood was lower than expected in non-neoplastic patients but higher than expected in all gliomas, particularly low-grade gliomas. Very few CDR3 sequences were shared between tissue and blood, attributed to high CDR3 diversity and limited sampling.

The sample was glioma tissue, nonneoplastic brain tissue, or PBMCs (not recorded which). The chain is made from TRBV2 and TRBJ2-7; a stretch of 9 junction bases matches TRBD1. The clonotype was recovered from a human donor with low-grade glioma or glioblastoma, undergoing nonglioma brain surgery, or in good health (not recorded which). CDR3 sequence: CASSDTTGTGFYEQYV. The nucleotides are TGTGCCAGCAGTGATACGACCGGGACAGGGTTCTACGAGCAGTACGTC.